This TCR beta chain was sequenced for a study of cytomegalovirus exposure and HLA in healthy donors. Findings of the study overall: Listed as cytomegalovirus-associated were 170 or so TCR beta chains. Presence/absence results assume similar sequencing depth per donor, which may not hold. Some V segments (TRBV6-2 and TRBV6-3 among them) were excluded as indistinguishable.

The CDR3 runs to 13 residues. The V end lost 6 bases, the J end lost 2 bases, and 11 bases lay between the germline ends. Germline assignment: CDR1 MNHEY and CDR2 SVGAGI. The primer mix had 60 Vbeta and 13 Jbeta primers. Here immunoSEQ multiplex PCR was the method, and the copy in TCRdb shows in-frame clones only, minus some. This sample contains 55,000 to 75,000 clones. A remark on this clone: Its target is unknown.

Material for sequencing was PBMCs. The chain uses TRBV6-5 and TRBJ2-7; weak D call: TRBD1 (5 bases). The receptor's source is a male donor in good health and CMV-seronegative. CDR3 in DNA: TGTGCCAGCAGCCAGGACACCCCCTACGAGCAGTACTTC. It codes for CASSQDTPYEQYF.